This TCR beta chain derives from a study of T cell responses to AZD1222 COVID-19 vaccine. TCRdb's copy holds only in-frame clones and misses some; the assay was immunoSEQ multiplex PCR. The sample contains about 150,000 clones, around 93% of which appear only once. Study-wide results and caveats: At baseline, just a handful of AZD1222 recipients tested seropositive.

This clone was seen just once. Its antigen is currently unknown. Trimming took off 2 bases at V and 4 bases at J, with 16 bases between the two ends. The CDR3 extends over 16 amino acids. Per the germline V gene, CDR1 is SGDLS and CDR2 is YYNGEE. This TCR was recovered from an adult in good health. Material: peripheral blood, obtained on day 0 of AZD1222 vaccination. This chain connects TRBV9 to TRBJ1-3, with D unresolved. The DNA for the CDR3 is TGTGCCAGCAGCGTGGTGGGCGCACTCAGCGGAAACACCATATATTTT. Protein: CASSVVGALSGNTIYF.